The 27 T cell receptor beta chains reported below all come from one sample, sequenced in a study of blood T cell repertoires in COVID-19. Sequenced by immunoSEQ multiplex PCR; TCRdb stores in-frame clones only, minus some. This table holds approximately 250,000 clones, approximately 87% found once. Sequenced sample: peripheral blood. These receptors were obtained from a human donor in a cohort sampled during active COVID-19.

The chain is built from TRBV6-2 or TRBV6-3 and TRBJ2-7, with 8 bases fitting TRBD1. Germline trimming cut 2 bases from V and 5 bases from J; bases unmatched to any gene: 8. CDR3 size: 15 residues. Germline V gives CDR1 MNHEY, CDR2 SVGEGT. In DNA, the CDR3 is TGTGCCAGCAGTTACCAAGACAGGGGTAGGGACGAGCAGTACTTC. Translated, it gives CASSYQDRGRDEQYF.

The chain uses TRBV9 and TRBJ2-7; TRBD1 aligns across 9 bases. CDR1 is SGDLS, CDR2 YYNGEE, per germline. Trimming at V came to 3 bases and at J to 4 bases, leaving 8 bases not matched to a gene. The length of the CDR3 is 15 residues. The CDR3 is CASSAAPGQGYEQYF. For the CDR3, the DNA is TGTGCCAGCAGCGCCGCGCCGGGACAGGGTTACGAGCAGTACTTC.

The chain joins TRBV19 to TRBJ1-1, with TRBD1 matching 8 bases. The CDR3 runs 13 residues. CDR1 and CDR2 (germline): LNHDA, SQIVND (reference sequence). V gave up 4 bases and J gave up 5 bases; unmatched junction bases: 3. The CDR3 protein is CASSSDRGTEAFF. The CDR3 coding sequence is TGTGCCAGTAGTAGCGACAGGGGAACTGAAGCTTTCTTT.

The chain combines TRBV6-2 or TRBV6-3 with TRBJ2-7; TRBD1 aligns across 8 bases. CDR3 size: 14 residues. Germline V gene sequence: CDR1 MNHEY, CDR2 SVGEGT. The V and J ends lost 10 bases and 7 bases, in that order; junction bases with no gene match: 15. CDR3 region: CATGPGGQAREQYF. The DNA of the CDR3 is TGTGCCACCGGCCCTGGGGGACAGGCCAGGGAGCAGTACTTC.

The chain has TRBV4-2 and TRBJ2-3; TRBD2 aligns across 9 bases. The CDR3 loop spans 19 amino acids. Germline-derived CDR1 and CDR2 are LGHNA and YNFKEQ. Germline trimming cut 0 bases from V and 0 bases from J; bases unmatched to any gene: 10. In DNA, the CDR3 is TGTGCCAGCAGCCAAGATGCACTAGCGGGCATATCTAGCACAGATACGCAGTATTTT. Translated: CASSQDALAGISSTDTQYF.

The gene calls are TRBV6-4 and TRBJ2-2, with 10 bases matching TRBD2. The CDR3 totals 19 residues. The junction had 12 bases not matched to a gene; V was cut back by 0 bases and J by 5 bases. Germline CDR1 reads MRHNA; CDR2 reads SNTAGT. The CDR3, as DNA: TGTGCCAGCAGTGACTCTAGCCTAGCGGGGGCCCCGAGGACCGGGGAGCTGTTTTTT. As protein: CASSDSSLAGAPRTGELFF.

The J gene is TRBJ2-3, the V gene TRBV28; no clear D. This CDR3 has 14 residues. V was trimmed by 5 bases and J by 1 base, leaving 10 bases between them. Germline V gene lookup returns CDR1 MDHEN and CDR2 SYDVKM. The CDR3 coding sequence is TGTGCCAGCAGTGCCCCCCAGGGCACAGATACGCAGTATTTT. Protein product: CASSAPQGTDTQYF.

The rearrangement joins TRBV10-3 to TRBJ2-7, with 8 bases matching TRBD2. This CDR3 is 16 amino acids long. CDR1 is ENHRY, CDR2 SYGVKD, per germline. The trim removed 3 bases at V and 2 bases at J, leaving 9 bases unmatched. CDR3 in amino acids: CAISDMLLAETYEQYF. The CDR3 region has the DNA TGTGCCATCAGTGATATGCTACTAGCGGAAACCTACGAGCAGTACTTC.

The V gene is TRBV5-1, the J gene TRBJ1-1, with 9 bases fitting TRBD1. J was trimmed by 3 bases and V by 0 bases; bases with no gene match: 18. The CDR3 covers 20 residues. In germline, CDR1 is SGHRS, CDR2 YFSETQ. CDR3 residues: CASSLGKLRTGDSRDTEAFF. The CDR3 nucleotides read TGCGCCAGCAGCTTGGGGAAGCTTAGGACAGGGGATTCGAGGGACACTGAAGCTTTCTTT. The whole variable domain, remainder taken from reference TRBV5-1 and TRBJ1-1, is KAGVTQTPRYLIKTRGQQVTLSCSPISGHRSVSWYQQTPGQGLQFLFEYFSETQRNKGNFPGRFSGRQFSNSRSEMNVSTLELGDSALYLCASSLGKLRTGDSRDTEAFFGQGTRLTVV.

The CDR3, as DNA: TGTGCCAGTAGTACATCGGTTTGGGGCCGTAATCAGCCCCAGCATTTT. Its protein product is CASSTSVWGRNQPQHF. This sequence joins TRBV19 and TRBJ1-5, with a tentative D call TRBD1 (5 bases). This CDR3 has 16 amino acids. Trimming removed 4 bases from V and 4 bases from J, with 17 bases in between. The germline gives CDR1 LNHDA, CDR2 SQIVND (reference sequence).

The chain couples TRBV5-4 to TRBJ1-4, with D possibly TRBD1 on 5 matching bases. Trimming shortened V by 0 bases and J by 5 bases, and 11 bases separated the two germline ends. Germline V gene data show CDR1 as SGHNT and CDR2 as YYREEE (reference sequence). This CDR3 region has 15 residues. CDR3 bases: TGTGCCAGCAGCTTGGGGCAGTGGACAAATGAAAAACTGTTTTTT. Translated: CASSLGQWTNEKLFF.

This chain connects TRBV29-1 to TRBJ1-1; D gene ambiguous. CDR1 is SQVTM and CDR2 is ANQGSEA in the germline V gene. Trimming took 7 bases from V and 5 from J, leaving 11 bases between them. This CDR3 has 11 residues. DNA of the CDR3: TGCAGCGGGGCCCTGACGACTGAAGCTTTCTTT. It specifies CSGALTTEAFF.

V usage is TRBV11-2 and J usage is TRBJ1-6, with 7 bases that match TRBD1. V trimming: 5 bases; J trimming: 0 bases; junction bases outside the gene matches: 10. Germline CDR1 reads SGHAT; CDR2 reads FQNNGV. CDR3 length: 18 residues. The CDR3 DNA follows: TGTGCCAGCAGCCGACCCCAGGGGGGCGGCTCCTATAATTCACCCCTCCACTTT. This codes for CASSRPQGGGSYNSPLHF.

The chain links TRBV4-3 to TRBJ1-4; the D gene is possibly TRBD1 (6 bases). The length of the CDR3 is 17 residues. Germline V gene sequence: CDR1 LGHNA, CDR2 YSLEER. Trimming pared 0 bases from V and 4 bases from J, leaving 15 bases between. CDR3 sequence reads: CASSQDLRGAVNEKLFF. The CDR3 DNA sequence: TGCGCCAGCAGCCAAGATCTTCGGGGGGCCGTTAATGAAAAACTGTTTTTT.

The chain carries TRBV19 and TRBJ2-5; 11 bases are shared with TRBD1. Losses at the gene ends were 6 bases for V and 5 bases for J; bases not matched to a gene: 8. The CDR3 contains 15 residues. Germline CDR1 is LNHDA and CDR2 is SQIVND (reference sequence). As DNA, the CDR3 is TGTGCCAGTAGCTTCGGACAGGGGGCGCTGGAGACCCAGTACTTC. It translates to CASSFGQGALETQYF.

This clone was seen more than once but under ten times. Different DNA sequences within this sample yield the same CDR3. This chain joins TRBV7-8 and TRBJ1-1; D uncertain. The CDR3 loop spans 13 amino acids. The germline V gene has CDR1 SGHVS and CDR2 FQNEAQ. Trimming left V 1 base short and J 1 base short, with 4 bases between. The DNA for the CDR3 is TGTGCCAGCAGCTTAGGTCAGAACACTGAAGCTTTCTTT. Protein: CASSLGQNTEAFF.

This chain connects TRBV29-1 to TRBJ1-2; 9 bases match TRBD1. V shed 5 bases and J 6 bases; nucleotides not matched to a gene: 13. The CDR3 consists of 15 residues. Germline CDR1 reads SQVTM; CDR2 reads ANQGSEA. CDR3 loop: CSVFGGGQGLDGYTF. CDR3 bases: TGCAGCGTTTTCGGAGGGGGACAGGGCTTAGATGGCTACACCTTC.

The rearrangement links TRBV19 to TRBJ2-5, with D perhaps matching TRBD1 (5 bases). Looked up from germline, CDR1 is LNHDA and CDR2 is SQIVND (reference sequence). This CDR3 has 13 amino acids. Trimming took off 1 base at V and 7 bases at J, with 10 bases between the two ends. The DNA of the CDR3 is TGTGCCAGTAGTATAGTCAGGGAAGGGACCCAGTACTTC. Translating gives CASSIVREGTQYF.

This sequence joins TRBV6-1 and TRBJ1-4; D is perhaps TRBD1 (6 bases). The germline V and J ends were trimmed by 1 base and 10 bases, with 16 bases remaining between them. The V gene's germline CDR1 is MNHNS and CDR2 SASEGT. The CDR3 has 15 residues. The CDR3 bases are TGTGCCAGCAGTGAAGTTGGGGGCGATTTACTAAAACTGTTTTTT. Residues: CASSEVGGDLLKLFF.

The CDR3 sequence: CAISGQSYEQYF. The CDR3 coding sequence is TGTGCCATCAGCGGACAGTCCTACGAGCAGTACTTC. This chain joins TRBV10-3 and TRBJ2-7, with a possible D match to TRBD1 (6 bases). V was trimmed by 6 bases and J by 1 base, leaving 7 bases between them. This CDR3 has 12 amino acids. Germline V lookup: CDR1 ENHRY, CDR2 SYGVKD.

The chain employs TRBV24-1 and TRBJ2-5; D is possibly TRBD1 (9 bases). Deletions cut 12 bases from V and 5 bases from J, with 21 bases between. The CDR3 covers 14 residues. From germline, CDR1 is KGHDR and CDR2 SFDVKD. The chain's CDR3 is CAAAGGQGTETQYF. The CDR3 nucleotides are TGTGCCGCCGCGGGGGGACAGGGCACTGAGACCCAGTACTTC.

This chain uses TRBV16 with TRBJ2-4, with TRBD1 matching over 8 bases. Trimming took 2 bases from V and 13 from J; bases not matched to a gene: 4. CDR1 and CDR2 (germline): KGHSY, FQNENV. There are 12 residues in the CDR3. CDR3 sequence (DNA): TGTGCCAGCAGCCAACTTAGGACAGGGCAGTACTTC. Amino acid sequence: CASSQLRTGQYF.

CDR3 DNA: TGTGCCAGCAGCCCCGGTCCGAGCGCCCTAGGGGTCCAAGAGACCCAGTACTTC. Amino acids: CASSPGPSALGVQETQYF. The chain combines TRBV11-2 with TRBJ2-5, with D possibly matching TRBD1 (5 bases). Germline lookup yields CDR1 SGHAT and CDR2 FQNNGV. The CDR3 runs to 18 residues. The V and J ends lost 5 bases and 1 base respectively, with 23 bases between them.

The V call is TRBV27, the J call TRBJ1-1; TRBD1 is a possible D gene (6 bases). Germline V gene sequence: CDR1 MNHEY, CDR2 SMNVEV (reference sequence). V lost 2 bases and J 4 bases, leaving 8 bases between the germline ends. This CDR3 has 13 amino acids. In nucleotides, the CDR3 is TGTGCCAGCAGTTTAAGGGGGAGCACTGAAGCTTTCTTT. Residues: CASSLRGSTEAFF.

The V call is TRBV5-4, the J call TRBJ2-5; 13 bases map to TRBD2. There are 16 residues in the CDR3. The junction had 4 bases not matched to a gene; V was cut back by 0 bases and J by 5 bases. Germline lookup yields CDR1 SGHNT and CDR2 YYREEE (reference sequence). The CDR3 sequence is CASSLGTSGSAETQYF. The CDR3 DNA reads TGTGCCAGCAGCTTGGGGACTAGCGGGAGTGCGGAGACCCAGTACTTC.

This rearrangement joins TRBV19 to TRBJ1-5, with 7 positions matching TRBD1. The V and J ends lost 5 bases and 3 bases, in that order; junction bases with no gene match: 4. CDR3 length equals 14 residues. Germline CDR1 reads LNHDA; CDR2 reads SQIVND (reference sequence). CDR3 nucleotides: TGTGCCAGTAGTGGAGGGACAGTCAATCAGCCCCAGCATTTT. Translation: CASSGGTVNQPQHF.

This CDR3 reads CASSPGTGGFGYGYTF. For the CDR3, the DNA is TGCGCCAGCAGCCCGGGGACAGGGGGCTTTGGCTATGGCTACACCTTC. The chain recombines TRBV4-3 with TRBJ1-2, with 12 bases identical to TRBD1. Germline V lookup: CDR1 LGHNA, CDR2 YSLEER. The CDR3 is made up of 16 amino acids. The ends lost 4 bases at V and 4 bases at J; junction bases unmatched: 7.